This TCR beta chain was retrieved from a study of control samples from healthy donors and cancer patients. Here immunoSEQ multiplex PCR was the method, and the copy in TCRdb shows in-frame clones only, minus some. The sample records about 120,000 clones, about 88% being singletons. Losses at the gene ends were 0 bases for V and 2 bases for J; bases not matched to a gene: 2. CDR3 length: 16 amino acids. From germline, CDR1 is KGHSH and CDR2 LQKENI. The V and J genes are TRBV18 and TRBJ2-5; 11 nucleotides align to TRBD1. This receptor was taken from a woman in her seventies in good health. The sequencing input was blood. The CDR3 here is CASSPPGTGGQETQYF. Here the CDR3 DNA reads TGTGCCAGCTCACCACCCGGGACAGGGGGTCAAGAGACCCAGTACTTC.